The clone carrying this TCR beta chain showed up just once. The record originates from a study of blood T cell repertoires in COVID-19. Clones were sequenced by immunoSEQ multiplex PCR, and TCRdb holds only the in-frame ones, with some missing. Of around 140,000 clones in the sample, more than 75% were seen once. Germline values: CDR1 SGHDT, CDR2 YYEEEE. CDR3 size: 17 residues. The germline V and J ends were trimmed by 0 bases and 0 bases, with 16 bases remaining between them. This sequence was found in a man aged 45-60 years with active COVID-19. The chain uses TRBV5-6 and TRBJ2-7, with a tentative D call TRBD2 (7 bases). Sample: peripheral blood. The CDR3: CASSLVVPRGPSYEQYF. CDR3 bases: TGTGCCAGCAGCTTGGTAGTACCGCGGGGGCCCTCCTACGAGCAGTACTTC.